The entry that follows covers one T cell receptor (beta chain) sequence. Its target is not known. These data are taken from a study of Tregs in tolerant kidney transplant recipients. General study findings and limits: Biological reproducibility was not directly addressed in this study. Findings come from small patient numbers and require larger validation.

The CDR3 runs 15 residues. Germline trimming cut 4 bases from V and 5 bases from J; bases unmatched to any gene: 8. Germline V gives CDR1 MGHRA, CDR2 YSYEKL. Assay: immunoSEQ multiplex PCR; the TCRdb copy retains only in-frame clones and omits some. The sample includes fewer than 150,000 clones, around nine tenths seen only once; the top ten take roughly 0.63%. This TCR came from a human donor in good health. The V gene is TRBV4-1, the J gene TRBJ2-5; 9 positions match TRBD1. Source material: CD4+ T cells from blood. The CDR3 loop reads CASSRQDRGAETQYF. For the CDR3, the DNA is TGCGCCAGCAGCCGACAGGACAGGGGTGCGGAGACCCAGTACTTC.